This record looks at one T cell receptor beta chain sequence and its context. Its target is not known. The data belong to a study of vaccination and CD4 T cells after COVID-19. Study conclusions and caveats: Vaccine-specific clones numbering 304 of 307 showed spike mono-reactivity in convalescent patients.

V lost 0 bases, J lost 6 bases, and 14 bases lay in between. Germline CDR1 and CDR2: SGHTS and YDEGEE. This CDR3 region has 15 residues. Regarding treatment: roughly 11-day PBMC culture with coronavirus spike peptide pools or control peptides (ViraFEST assay). Cultured CD4+ T cell DNA was sequenced using the Oncomine TCR Beta short-read assay. Each CDR3 protein gets one entry after TCRdb re-called the PCR reads with MiXCR. The sample carries roughly 4,000 distinct CDR3 sequences, over 45% recorded once. The sample comprised CD4+ T cells from blood, cultured in vitro. The V gene is TRBV5-8, the J gene TRBJ2-3; D gene unclear. This receptor was obtained from a human donor who had recovered from COVID-19. The CDR3 DNA follows: TGTGCCAGCAGCTTGGGACGAGAATTTGCCGATACGCAGTATTTT. The encoded protein is CASSLGREFADTQYF.